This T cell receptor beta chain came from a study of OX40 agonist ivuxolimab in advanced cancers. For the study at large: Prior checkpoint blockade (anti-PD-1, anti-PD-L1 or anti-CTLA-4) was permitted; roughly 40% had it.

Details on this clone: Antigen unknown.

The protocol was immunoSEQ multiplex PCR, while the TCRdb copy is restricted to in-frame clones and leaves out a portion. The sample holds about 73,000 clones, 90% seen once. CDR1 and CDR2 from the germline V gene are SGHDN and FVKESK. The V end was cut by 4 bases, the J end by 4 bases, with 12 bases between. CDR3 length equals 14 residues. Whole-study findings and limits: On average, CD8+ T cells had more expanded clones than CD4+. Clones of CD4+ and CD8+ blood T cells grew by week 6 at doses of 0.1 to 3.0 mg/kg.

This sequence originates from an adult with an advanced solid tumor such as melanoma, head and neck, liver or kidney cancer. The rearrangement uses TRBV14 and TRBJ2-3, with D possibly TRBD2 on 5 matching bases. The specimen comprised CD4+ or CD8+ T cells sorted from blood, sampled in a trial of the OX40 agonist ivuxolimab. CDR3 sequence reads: CASSPLAGPDTQYF. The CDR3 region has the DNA TGTGCCAGCAGCCCCCTGGCGGGTCCAGATACGCAGTATTTT.